The 27 T cell receptor beta chains in this list originate from one sample, sequenced in a study of T cells in Graves' hyperthyroidism and ophthalmopathy. Using RNA transcripts as the source, TCR beta CDR3 regions were amplified. The TCR CDR3 was amplified in a first-round RT-PCR using the HTBI primer set. TCRdb reanalysed the multiplex PCR reads using MiXCR and keeps one entry per CDR3 protein. The sample contains a few hundred thousand distinct CDR3 sequences, roughly 19% of which appear only once. The sample consisted of blood. These receptors originate from a woman aged 18-29 years with Graves' hyperthyroidism.

This clonotype was seen a handful of times. The V and J genes are TRBV3-1 and TRBJ1-2; TRBD1 aligns across 8 bases. Germline CDR1 and CDR2: LGHDT and YNNKEL (reference sequence). The V gene end was trimmed by 2 bases and the J gene end by 6 bases; junction bases not matched to a gene: 11. This CDR3 has 16 residues. The CDR3 protein is CASSQTGGARNDGYTF. In DNA, the CDR3 is TGTGCCAGCAGCCAAACAGGGGGGGCCAGAAACGATGGCTACACCTTC.

There are a few counts of this clonotype. The rearrangement links TRBV20-1 to TRBJ2-2; TRBD2 agrees at 7 bases. CDR1 DFQATT and CDR2 SNEGSKA come from the germline V gene (reference sequence). The CDR3 spans 16 residues. V lost 2 bases and J lost 1; bases outside the gene matches: 7. The CDR3 coding sequence is TGCAGTGCTAGACCTTATGGGGGGGGGAACACCGGGGAGCTGTTTTTT. Translating gives CSARPYGGGNTGELFF.

This clonotype was counted ten times or more. This rearrangement joins TRBV7-3 to TRBJ2-2; 9 bases are shared with TRBD1. Germline V gives CDR1 SGHTA, CDR2 FQGTGA. V was clipped by 5 bases and J by 6 bases; unmatched bases: 13. This CDR3 has 17 amino acids. CDR3 sequence: CASSLAPGTGGAGELFF. DNA for the CDR3: TGTGCCAGCAGCCTAGCGCCCGGAACAGGGGGCGCCGGGGAGCTGTTTTTT. Full variable domain (missing parts from reference TRBV7-3 and TRBJ2-2): GAGVSQTPSNKVTEKGKYVELRCDPISGHTALYWYRQSLGQGPEFLIYFQGTGAADDSGLPNDRFFAVRPEGSVSTLKIQRTERGDSAVYLCASSLAPGTGGAGELFFGEGSRLTVL.

This clonotype was counted once. This chain links TRBV7-2 with TRBJ2-5; D is possibly TRBD1 (6 bases). The CDR3 is 14 residues long. The V gene's germline CDR1 is SGHTA and CDR2 FQGNSA. The V and J ends lost 2 bases and 5 bases respectively, with 12 bases between them. The CDR3 reads CASSLSRGDETQYF. The CDR3 DNA follows: TGTGCCAGCAGCTTATCCAGGGGAGATGAGACCCAGTACTTC.

There are many counts of this clonotype. The rearrangement links TRBV6-1 to TRBJ1-1, with D possibly matching TRBD1 (6 bases). Germline-derived CDR1 and CDR2 are MNHNS and SASEGT. Trimming shortened V by 11 bases and J by 7 bases, and 20 bases separated the two germline ends. This CDR3 spans 13 amino acids. CDR3 DNA sequence: TGTGCCGGCCAGGTAACAGGGAAGAGTGAAGCTTTCTTT. Translating it yields CAGQVTGKSEAFF.

This clonotype was seen only a few times. The CDR3 DNA is TGCAGTGCGGCGGAGGGGTTTTCCCTATCTTACGAGCAGTACTTC. Translation gives CSAAEGFSLSYEQYF. This sequence joins TRBV20-1 and TRBJ2-7; weak D call: TRBD2 (6 bases). The CDR3 runs 15 residues. The V end lost 6 bases, the J end lost 4 bases, and 22 bases lay between the germline ends. The germline gives CDR1 DFQATT, CDR2 SNEGSKA (reference sequence).

This rearrangement joins TRBV15 to TRBJ2-5; TRBD2 is a possible D gene (5 bases). CDR3 length: 12 residues. Trimming shortened V by 3 bases and J by 7 bases, and 9 bases separated the two germline ends. Germline CDR1 reads LNHNV; CDR2 reads YYDKDF (reference sequence). CDR3 sequence: CATSRQLGTQYF. CDR3 nucleotide sequence: TGTGCCACCAGCAGGCAACTAGGGACCCAGTACTTC.

This clonotype has at least ten counts. V is TRBV12-3 or TRBV12-4 and J is TRBJ2-5; weak D call: TRBD2 (5 bases). The CDR3 is 13 residues long. Trimming took off 3 bases at V and 9 bases at J, with 14 bases between the two ends. CDR3 sequence: CASSFLAQRAQYF. The CDR3 DNA follows: TGTGCCAGCAGTTTCCTTGCACAGAGGGCCCAGTACTTC.

This clonotype was counted many times. V is TRBV12-3 or TRBV12-4 and J is TRBJ1-1; D perhaps matches TRBD1 (6 bases). CDR3 length equals 14 residues. Trimming took off 3 bases at V and 3 bases at J, with 11 bases between the two ends. CDR3 sequence reads: CASSFQGLHTEAFF. For the CDR3, the DNA is TGTGCCAGCAGTTTCCAGGGGCTCCACACTGAAGCTTTCTTT.

This clonotype was observed many times. The chain employs TRBV27 and TRBJ1-1; no definite D call. Deletions cut 8 bases from V and 1 base from J, with 5 bases between. Looked up from germline, CDR1 is MNHEY and CDR2 is SMNVEV (reference sequence). This CDR3 contains 11 residues. CDR3 amino acids: CASHTNTEAFF. For the CDR3, the DNA is TGTGCCAGCCACACGAACACTGAAGCTTTCTTT.

This clonotype occurred many times. This chain joins TRBV2 and TRBJ1-1; D remains ambiguous. V lost 6 bases to trimming and J lost 8 bases, with 16 bases between them. CDR1 is SNHLY, CDR2 FYNNEI, per germline. This CDR3 contains 13 residues. CDR3 residues: CASRETESIEAFF. The CDR3 DNA sequence: TGTGCCAGCAGGGAAACAGAGAGCATCGAAGCTTTCTTT. Filled out from reference TRBV2 and TRBJ1-1, the complete variable domain reads EPEVTQTPSHQVTQMGQEVILRCVPISNHLYFYWYRQILGQKVEFLVSFYNNEISEKSEIFDDQFSVERPDGSNFTLKIRSTKLEDSAMYFCASRETESIEAFFGQGTRLTVV.

In its sample, this clonotype was seen many times. V usage is TRBV11-2 and J usage is TRBJ2-7; D perhaps matches TRBD2 (7 bases). The V gene's germline CDR1 is SGHAT and CDR2 FQNNGV. The V and J ends lost 0 bases and 3 bases respectively, with 12 bases between them. The CDR3 runs 15 residues. CDR3 loop: CASSLEGGGSYEQYF. In DNA form, the CDR3 reads TGTGCCAGCAGCTTAGAAGGGGGGGGTAGCTACGAGCAGTACTTC.

The rearrangement uses TRBV11-2 and TRBJ2-7; D perhaps matches TRBD1 (6 bases). The CDR3 contains 13 residues. V was shortened by 5 bases and J by 4 bases, with 12 bases between the two germline ends. The V gene's germline CDR1 is SGHAT and CDR2 FQNNGV. CDR3 sequence: CASSPGTPYEQYV. CDR3 nucleotides: TGTGCCAGCAGCCCTGGGACACCTTACGAGCAGTACGTC.

This clonotype was recorded many times. This chain connects TRBV12-3 or TRBV12-4 to TRBJ1-1, with 7 bases lining up with TRBD1. The J segment lost 6 bases and the V segment lost 2 bases, leaving 3 bases of the junction unmatched. The CDR3 has 13 amino acids. CDR3 in amino acids: CASSLTGDSEAFF. In DNA form, the CDR3 reads TGTGCCAGCAGTTTAACAGGGGATTCTGAAGCTTTCTTT.

This clonotype was counted at least ten times. The V gene is TRBV2, the J gene TRBJ1-2, with 9 bases aligning to TRBD1. Germline V gene lookup returns CDR1 SNHLY and CDR2 FYNNEI. With V trimmed by 7 bases and J by 3 bases, 9 bases remained unmatched. This CDR3 region has 15 residues. This CDR3 is CASNLQGALDYGYTF. CDR3 nucleotides: TGTGCCAGCAATCTACAGGGGGCGTTAGACTATGGCTACACCTTC.

This chain uses TRBV5-4 with TRBJ1-2, with D hard to call. Germline V gene data show CDR1 as SGHNT and CDR2 as YYREEE (reference sequence). This CDR3 has 14 residues. The germline V and J ends were trimmed by 0 bases and 2 bases, with 8 bases remaining between them. The CDR3 loop reads CASSLVSGNYGYTF. The CDR3 DNA follows: TGTGCCAGCAGCTTGGTCAGTGGAAACTATGGCTACACCTTC.

This clonotype was detected ten times or more. CDR3 in amino acids: CAWSVQQEAFF. The CDR3 DNA reads TGTGCCTGGAGTGTACAGCAGGAAGCTTTCTTT. The V call is TRBV30, the J call TRBJ1-1; D is uncertain. The germline CDR1 and CDR2 sequences are GTSNPN and SVGIG (reference sequence). Trimming removed 0 bases at V and 8 bases at J, with 7 bases between. The CDR3 covers 11 residues.

The chain joins TRBV7-8 to TRBJ2-7; D ambiguous. CDR3 length: 14 residues. The V end lost 2 bases, the J end lost 0 bases, and 8 bases lay between the germline ends. In germline, CDR1 is SGHVS, CDR2 FQNEAQ. In DNA form, the CDR3 reads TGTGCCAGCAGCTTATACCAGAGCTCCTACGAGCAGTACTTC. The encoded protein is CASSLYQSSYEQYF.

This clonotype was detected many times. The CDR3 sequence is CSALTGVRGYTF. DNA of the CDR3: TGCAGTGCATTAACAGGGGTTCGGGGCTACACCTTC. The chain joins TRBV20-1 to TRBJ1-2; 7 bases line up with TRBD1. The CDR3 runs to 12 residues. V was pared by 6 bases and J by 8 bases, with 9 bases of the junction left unmatched. CDR1 DFQATT and CDR2 SNEGSKA come from the germline V gene (reference sequence).

In this sample, this clonotype turned up once. The V gene is TRBV6-1, the J gene TRBJ1-1, with a possible D match to TRBD1 (5 bases). Trimming took 7 bases from V and 2 from J, leaving 17 bases between them. The CDR3 has 15 amino acids. CDR1 is MNHNS, CDR2 SASEGT, per germline. The DNA for the CDR3 is TGTGCCAGCATACCCCTGGGCACAGGAAACACTGAAGCTTTCTTT. Encoded protein: CASIPLGTGNTEAFF.

The chain uses TRBV6-5 and TRBJ2-7; the D is unclear. The germline V gene has CDR1 MNHEY and CDR2 SVGAGI. Between the trimmed V and J ends, which lost 2 bases and 0 bases, there was a span of 11 bases. This CDR3 region has 15 residues. The CDR3: CASSYLAVRSYEQYF. CDR3 DNA sequence: TGTGCCAGCAGTTACCTCGCCGTCCGCTCCTACGAGCAGTACTTC.

In this sample, this clonotype turned up many times. The chain is built from TRBV20-1 and TRBJ2-5, with TRBD2 identical over 10 bases. CDR3 length equals 16 residues. V was clipped by 1 base and J by 1 base; unmatched bases: 6. Per the germline V gene, CDR1 is DFQATT and CDR2 is SNEGSKA (reference sequence). The chain's CDR3 is CSARGVSGGSQETQYF. As DNA, the CDR3 is TGCAGTGCTAGAGGGGTTAGCGGGGGGTCCCAAGAGACCCAGTACTTC.

The chain uses TRBV5-1 and TRBJ1-5; a weak D match, TRBD1 (6 bases). The ends were cut back, 1 base at V and 3 bases at J, with 17 bases in the middle. CDR3 length: 17 amino acids. CDR1 is SGHRS and CDR2 is YFSETQ in the germline V gene. Here the CDR3 reads CASSLKSRDRNNQPQHF. CDR3 coding DNA: TGCGCCAGCAGCTTGAAGTCACGAGACAGGAACAATCAGCCCCAGCATTTT.

In its sample, this clonotype was seen many times. This chain connects TRBV2 to TRBJ2-5; tentative D call: TRBD1 (6 bases). V gave up 3 bases and J gave up 5 bases, with 13 bases separating them. CDR3 size: 14 residues. The germline V gene encodes CDR1 SNHLY and CDR2 FYNNEI. The DNA of the CDR3 is TGTGCCAGCAGTGAGGGACACGGGGCGGAGACCCAGTACTTC. Translated, it gives CASSEGHGAETQYF.

The chain uses TRBV20-1 and TRBJ2-7, with a possible D match to TRBD1 (6 bases). This CDR3 is built from 14 residues. Germline-derived CDR1 and CDR2 are DFQATT and SNEGSKA (reference sequence). Trimming took off 4 bases at V and 0 bases at J, with 13 bases between the two ends. CDR3 loop: CSAKTGHSSYEQYF. The CDR3 DNA is TGCAGTGCTAAAACAGGGCATAGCTCCTACGAGCAGTACTTC.

This clonotype was recorded a few times. V is TRBV10-2 and J is TRBJ1-1, with D unclear. V lost 3 bases and J 5 bases, leaving 4 bases between the germline ends. Germline V lookup: CDR1 WSHSY, CDR2 SAAADI. CDR3 length: 11 residues. The DNA of the CDR3 is TGCGCCAGCAGTGATTGGACTGAAGCTTTCTTT. Translated, it gives CASSDWTEAFF.

This clonotype was detected many times. This rearrangement joins TRBV5-1 to TRBJ1-2, with D possibly being TRBD1 (6 bases). CDR3 length: 15 residues. The germline V gene encodes CDR1 SGHRS and CDR2 YFSETQ. Trimming took off 4 bases at V and 2 bases at J, with 15 bases between the two ends. This chain's CDR3 is CASSAQGSGNYGYTF. The CDR3 nucleotides are TGCGCCAGCAGCGCACAGGGATCAGGGAACTATGGCTACACCTTC.